The 2 T cell receptor beta chains presented below share a single source sample, sequenced in a study of cytomegalovirus exposure and HLA in healthy donors. Primers for the PCR totalled 60 Vbeta and 13 Jbeta. Assay used: immunoSEQ multiplex PCR; TCRdb lists only in-frame clones, some missing. The data contain about 150,000 clones, around 81% of them singletons. The material sequenced was PBMCs. The receptors originated from a woman in her forties in good health and CMV-seropositive.

The chain has TRBV7-8 and TRBJ1-1; D gene uncertain. The V end was cut by 0 bases, the J end by 9 bases, with 14 bases between. Germline V gene sequence: CDR1 SGHVS, CDR2 FQNEAQ. This CDR3 spans 14 amino acids. DNA of the CDR3: TGTGCCAGCAGCTTAGCGGCCAGGCTTACGCAAGCTTTCTTT. Residues: CASSLAARLTQAFF.

The chain is built from TRBV30 and TRBJ2-3; D perhaps matches TRBD2 (5 bases). Germline-derived CDR1 and CDR2 are GTSNPN and SVGIG (reference sequence). Trimming left V 0 bases short and J 2 bases short, with 9 bases between. The CDR3 has 14 amino acids. CDR3 sequence (DNA): TGTGCCTGGAGTGTAACGGGGTTCACAGATACGCAGTATTTT. As protein: CAWSVTGFTDTQYF.